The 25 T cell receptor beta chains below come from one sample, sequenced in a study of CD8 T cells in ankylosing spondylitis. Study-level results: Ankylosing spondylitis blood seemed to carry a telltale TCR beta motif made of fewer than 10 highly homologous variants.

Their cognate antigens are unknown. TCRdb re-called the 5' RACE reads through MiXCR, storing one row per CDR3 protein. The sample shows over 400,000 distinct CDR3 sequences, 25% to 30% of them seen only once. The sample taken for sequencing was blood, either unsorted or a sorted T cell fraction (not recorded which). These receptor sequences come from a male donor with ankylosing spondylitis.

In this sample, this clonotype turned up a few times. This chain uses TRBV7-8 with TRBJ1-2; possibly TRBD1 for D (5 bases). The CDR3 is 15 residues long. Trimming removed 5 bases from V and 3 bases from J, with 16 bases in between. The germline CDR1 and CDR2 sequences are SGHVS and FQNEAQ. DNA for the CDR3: TGTGCCAGCAGCCACGCCCTGGTGGGGGACTATGGCTACACCTTC. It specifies CASSHALVGDYGYTF. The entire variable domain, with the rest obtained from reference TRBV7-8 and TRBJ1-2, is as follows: GAGVSQSPRYKVAKRGQDVALRCDPISGHVSLFWYQQALGQGPEFLTYFQNEAQLDKSGLPSDRFFAERPEGSVSTLKIQRTQQEDSAVYLCASSHALVGDYGYTFGSGTRLTVV.

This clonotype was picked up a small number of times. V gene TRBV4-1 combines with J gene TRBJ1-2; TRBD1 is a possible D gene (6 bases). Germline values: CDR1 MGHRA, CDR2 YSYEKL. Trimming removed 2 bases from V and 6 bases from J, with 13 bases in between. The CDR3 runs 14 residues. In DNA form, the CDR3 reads TGCGCCAGCAGCCAAAGTACAGGGTATCATGGCTACACCTTC. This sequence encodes CASSQSTGYHGYTF.

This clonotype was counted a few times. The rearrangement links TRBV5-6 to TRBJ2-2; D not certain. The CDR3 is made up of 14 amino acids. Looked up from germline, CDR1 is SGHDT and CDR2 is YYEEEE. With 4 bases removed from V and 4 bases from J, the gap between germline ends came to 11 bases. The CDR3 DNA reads TGTGCCAGCAGCCTCGACTCGCGCACCGGGGAGCTGTTTTTT. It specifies CASSLDSRTGELFF.

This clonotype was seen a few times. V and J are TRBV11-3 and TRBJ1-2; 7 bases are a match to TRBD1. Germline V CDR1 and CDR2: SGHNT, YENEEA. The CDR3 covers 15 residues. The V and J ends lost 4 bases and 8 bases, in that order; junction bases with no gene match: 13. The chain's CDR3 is CASSSARQGAEGYTF. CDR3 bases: TGTGCCAGCAGCTCCGCCAGACAGGGCGCGGAGGGCTACACCTTC.

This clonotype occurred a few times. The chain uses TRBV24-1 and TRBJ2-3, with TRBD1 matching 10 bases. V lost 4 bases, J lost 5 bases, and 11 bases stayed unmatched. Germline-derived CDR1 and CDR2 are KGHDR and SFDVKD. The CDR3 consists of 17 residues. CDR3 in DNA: TGTGCCACCAGTGAAGACATCGGGACAGGGGAAGGAGATACGCAGTATTTT. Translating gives CATSEDIGTGEGDTQYF.

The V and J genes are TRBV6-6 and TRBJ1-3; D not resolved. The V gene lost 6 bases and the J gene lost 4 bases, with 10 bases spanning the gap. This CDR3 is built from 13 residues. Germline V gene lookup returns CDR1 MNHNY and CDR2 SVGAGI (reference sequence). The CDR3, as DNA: TGTGCCAGCAGCGGAGCCCTAGGAAACACCATATATTTT. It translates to CASSGALGNTIYF.

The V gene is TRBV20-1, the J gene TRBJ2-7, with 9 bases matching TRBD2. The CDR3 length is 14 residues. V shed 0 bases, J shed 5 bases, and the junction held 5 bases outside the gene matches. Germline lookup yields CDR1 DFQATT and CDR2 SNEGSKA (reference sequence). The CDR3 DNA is TGCAGTGCTAGAGATCTAGCGGGACGGGACGAGCAGTACTTC. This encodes CSARDLAGRDEQYF.

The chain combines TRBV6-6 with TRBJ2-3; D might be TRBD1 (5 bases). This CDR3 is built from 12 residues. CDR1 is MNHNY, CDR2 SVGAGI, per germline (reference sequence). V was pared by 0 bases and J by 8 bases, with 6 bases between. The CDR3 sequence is CASSYSDSTQYF. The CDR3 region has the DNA TGTGCCAGCAGTTACTCAGACAGTACGCAGTATTTT.

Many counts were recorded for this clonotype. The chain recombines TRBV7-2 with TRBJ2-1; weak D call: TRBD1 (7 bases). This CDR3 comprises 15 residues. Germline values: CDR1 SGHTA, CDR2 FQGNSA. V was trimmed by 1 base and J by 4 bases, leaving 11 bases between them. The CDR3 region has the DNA TGTGCCAGCAGCTTAGACAGGGGACTTTACAATGAGCAGTTCTTC. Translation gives CASSLDRGLYNEQFF.

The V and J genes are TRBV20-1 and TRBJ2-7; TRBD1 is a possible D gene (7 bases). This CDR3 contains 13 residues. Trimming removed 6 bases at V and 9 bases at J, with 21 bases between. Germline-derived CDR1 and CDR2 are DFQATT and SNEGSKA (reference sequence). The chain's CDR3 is CSAGGTVRFGQYF. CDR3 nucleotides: TGCAGTGCAGGAGGGACAGTGAGGTTTGGGCAGTACTTC.

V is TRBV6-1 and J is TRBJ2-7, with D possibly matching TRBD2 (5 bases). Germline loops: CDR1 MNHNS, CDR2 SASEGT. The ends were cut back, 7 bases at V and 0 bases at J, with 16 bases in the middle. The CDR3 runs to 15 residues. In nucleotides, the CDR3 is TGTGCCAGCAAGGTTCCGGGGTCTAGCTCCTACGAGCAGTACTTC. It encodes CASKVPGSSSYEQYF.

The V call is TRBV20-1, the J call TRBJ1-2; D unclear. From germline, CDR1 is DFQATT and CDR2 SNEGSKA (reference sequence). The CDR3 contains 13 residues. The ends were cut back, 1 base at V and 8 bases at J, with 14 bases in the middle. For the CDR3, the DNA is TGCAGTGCTAGAGTTGCGGGTGCGAGGGGCTACACCTTC. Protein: CSARVAGARGYTF.

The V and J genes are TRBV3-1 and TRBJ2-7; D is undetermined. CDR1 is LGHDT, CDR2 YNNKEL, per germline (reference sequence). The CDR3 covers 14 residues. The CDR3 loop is CASSQDTQTFMLHV. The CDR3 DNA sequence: TGTGCCAGCAGCCAAGATACTCAAACCTTTATGTTGCACGTC.

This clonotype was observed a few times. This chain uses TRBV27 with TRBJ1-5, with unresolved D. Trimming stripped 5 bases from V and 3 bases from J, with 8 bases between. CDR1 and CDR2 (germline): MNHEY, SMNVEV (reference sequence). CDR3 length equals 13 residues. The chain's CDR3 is CASSRVDNQPQHF. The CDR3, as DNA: TGTGCCAGCAGTCGGGTAGACAATCAGCCCCAGCATTTT.

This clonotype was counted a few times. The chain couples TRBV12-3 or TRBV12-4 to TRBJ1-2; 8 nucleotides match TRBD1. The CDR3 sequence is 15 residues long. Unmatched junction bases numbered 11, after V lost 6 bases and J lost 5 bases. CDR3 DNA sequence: TGTGCCAGCAGACTACAGACAGGGGAGCGGTATGGCTACACCTTC. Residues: CASRLQTGERYGYTF.

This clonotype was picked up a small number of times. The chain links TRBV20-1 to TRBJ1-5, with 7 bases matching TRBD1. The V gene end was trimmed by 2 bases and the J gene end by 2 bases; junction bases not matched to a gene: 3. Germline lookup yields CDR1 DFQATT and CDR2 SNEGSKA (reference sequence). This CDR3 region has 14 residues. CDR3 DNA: TGCAGTGCTAGAAACGGACAGGGCAATCAGCCCCAGCATTTT. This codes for CSARNGQGNQPQHF.

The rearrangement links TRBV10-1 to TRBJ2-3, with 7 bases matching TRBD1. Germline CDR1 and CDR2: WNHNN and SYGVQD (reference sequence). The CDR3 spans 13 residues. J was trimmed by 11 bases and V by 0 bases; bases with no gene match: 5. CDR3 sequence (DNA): TGCGCCAGCAGTGAGTCTGGGACAGCTAGGCAGTATTTT. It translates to CASSESGTARQYF.

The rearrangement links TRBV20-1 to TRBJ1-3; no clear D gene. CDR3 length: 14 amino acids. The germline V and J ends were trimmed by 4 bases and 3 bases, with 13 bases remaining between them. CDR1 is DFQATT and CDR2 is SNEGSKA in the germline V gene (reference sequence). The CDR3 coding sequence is TGCAGTGCTATTGGAACAGCCTTTGGAAACACCATATATTTT. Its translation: CSAIGTAFGNTIYF.

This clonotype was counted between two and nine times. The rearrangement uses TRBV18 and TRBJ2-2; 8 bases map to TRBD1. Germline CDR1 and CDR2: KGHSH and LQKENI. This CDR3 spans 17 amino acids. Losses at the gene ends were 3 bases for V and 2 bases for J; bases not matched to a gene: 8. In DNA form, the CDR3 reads TGTGCCAGCTCACCTCAATCGACAGGGGCCAACACCGGGGAGCTGTTTTTT. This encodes CASSPQSTGANTGELFF.

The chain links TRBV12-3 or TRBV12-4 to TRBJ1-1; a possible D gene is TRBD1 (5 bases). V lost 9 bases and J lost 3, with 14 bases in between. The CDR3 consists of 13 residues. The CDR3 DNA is TGTGCCAGTAAAAAGGGGTCGTACACTGAAGCTTTCTTT. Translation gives CASKKGSYTEAFF.

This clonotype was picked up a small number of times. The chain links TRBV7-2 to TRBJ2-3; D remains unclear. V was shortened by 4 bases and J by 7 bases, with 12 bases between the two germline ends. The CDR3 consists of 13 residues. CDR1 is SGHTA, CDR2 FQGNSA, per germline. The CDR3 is CASSSAHKHTQYF. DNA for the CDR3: TGTGCCAGCAGCTCCGCCCACAAGCATACGCAGTATTTT.

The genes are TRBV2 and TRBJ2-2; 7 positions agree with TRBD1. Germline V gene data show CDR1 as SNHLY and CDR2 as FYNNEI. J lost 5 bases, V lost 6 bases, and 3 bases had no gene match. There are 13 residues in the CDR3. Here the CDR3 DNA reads TGTGCCAGCAGGACAGGGTTAACCGGGGAGCTGTTTTTT. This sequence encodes CASRTGLTGELFF.

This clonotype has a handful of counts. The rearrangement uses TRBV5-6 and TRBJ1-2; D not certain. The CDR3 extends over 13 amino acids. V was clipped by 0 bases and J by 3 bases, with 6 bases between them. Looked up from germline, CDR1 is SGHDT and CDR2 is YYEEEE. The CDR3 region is CASSLGGDYGYTF. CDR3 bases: TGTGCCAGCAGCTTGGGGGGAGACTATGGCTACACCTTC. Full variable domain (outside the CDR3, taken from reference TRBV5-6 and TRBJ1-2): DAGVTQSPTHLIKTRGQQVTLRCSPKSGHDTVSWYQQALGQGPQFIFQYYEEEERQRGNFPDRFSGHQFPNYSSELNVNALLLGDSALYLCASSLGGDYGYTFGSGTRLTVV.

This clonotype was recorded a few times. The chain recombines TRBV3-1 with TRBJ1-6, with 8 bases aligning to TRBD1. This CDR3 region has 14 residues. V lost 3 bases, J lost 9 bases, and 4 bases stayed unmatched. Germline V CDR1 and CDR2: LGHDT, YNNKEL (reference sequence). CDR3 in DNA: TGTGCCAGCAGCCACGACAGGGGAAGTTCACCCCTCCACTTT. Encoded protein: CASSHDRGSSPLHF.

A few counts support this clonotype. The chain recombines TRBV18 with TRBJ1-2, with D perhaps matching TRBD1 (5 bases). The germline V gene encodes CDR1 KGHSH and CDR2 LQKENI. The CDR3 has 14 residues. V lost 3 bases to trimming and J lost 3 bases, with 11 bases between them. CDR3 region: CASSPDGADYGYTF. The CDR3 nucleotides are TGTGCCAGCTCACCCGACGGGGCGGACTATGGCTACACCTTC.